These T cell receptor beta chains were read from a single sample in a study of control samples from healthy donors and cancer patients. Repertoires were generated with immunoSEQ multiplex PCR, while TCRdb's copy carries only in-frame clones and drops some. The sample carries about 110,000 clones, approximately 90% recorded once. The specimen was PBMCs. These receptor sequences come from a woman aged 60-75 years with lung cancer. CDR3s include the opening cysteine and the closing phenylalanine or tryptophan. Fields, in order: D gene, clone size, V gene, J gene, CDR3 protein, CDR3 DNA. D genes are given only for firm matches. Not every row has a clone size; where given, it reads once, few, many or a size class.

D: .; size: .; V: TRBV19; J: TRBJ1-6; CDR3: CASSKPANSPLHF; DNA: TGTGCCAGTAGTAAACCAGCGAATTCACCCCTCCACTTT
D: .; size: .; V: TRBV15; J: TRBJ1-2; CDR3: CATSNRRGNNYGYTF; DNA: TGTGCCACCAGCAACCGCAGGGGCAACAACTATGGCTACACCTTC
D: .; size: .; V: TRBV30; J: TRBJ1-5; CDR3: CAWSVGGANSNQPQHF; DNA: TGTGCCTGGAGTGTAGGGGGGGCTAATAGCAATCAGCCCCAGCATTTT
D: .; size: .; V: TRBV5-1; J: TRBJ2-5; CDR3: CASTMNGAETQYF; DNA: TGCGCCAGCACCATGAATGGAGCAGAGACCCAGTACTTC
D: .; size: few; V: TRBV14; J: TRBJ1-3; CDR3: CASSQVTGRFSGNTIYF; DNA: TGTGCCAGCAGCCAAGTAACAGGCCGATTCTCTGGAAACACCATATATTTT
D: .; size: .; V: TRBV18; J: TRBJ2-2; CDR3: CASSSSSGIGTGELFF; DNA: TGTGCCAGCTCAAGTTCATCAGGGATTGGGACCGGGGAGCTGTTTTTT
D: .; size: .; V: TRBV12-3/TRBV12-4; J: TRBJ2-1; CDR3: CASLGGAYNEQFF; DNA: TGTGCCAGCCTTGGGGGCGCTTACAATGAGCAGTTCTTC
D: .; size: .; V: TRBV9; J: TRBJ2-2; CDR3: CASSVAQGSTGELFF; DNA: TGTGCCAGCAGCGTAGCGCAGGGTAGCACCGGGGAGCTGTTTTTT
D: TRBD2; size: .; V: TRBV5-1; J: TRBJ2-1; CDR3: CASSLPGTSGTDEQFF; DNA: TGCGCCAGCAGCTTGCCCGGGACTAGCGGGACGGATGAGCAGTTCTTC
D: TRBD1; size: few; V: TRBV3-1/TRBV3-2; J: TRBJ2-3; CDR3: CASSHSWDRGRDTQYF; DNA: TGTGCCAGCAGCCACAGCTGGGACAGGGGGCGGGATACGCAGTATTTT
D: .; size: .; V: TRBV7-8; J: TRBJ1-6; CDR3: CASNLARNSPLHF; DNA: TGTGCCAGCAACTTAGCGAGAAATTCACCCCTCCACTTT
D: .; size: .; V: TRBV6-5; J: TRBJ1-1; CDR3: CATKPGGLLNTEAFF; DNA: TGTGCCACCAAGCCGGGGGGTCTTCTTAACACTGAAGCTTTCTTT
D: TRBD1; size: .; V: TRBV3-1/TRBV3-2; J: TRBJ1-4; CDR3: CASSPQGADEKLFF; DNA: TGTGCCAGCAGCCCACAGGGGGCGGATGAAAAACTGTTTTTT
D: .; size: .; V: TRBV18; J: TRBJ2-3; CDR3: CASSPKMGDLGTDTQYF; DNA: TGTGCCAGCTCACCAAAAATGGGGGACCTTGGTACAGATACGCAGTATTTT
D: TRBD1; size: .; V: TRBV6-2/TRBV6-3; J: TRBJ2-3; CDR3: CASSSDRGITDTQYF; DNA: TGTGCCAGCAGTTCGGACAGGGGAATCACAGATACGCAGTATTTT
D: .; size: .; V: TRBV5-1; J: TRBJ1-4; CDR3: CASRPNGMEDEKLFF; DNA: TGCGCCAGCAGGCCGAACGGGATGGAGGATGAAAAACTGTTTTTT
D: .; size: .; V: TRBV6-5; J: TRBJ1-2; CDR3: CASSRRNYGYTF; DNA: TGTGCCAGCAGCCGACGGAACTATGGCTACACCTTC
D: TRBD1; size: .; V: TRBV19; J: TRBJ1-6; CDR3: CASSTLGQGNSPLHF; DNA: TGTGCCAGTAGTACCCTGGGACAGGGGAATTCACCCCTCCACTTT
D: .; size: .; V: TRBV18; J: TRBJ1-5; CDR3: CASSPLQDQPQHF; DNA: TGTGCCAGCTCACCACTCCAAGATCAGCCCCAGCATTTT
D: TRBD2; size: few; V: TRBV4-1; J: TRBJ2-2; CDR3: CASSLGTSGMSGELFF; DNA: TGCGCCAGCAGCCTCGGGACTAGCGGGATGAGCGGGGAGCTGTTTTTT
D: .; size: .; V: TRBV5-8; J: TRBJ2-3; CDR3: CASSWGLAGVSDTQYF; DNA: TGTGCCAGCAGCTGGGGGCTGGCGGGGGTGTCAGATACGCAGTATTTT
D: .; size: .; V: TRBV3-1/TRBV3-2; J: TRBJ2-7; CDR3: CASSQVTVSYEQYF; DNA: TGTGCCAGCAGCCAGGTGACAGTGTCCTACGAGCAGTACTTC
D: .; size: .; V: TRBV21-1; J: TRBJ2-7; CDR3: CASSKGGWEVVGQYF; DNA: TGTGCCAGCAGCAAAGGGGGGTGGGAGGTGGTCGGGCAGTACTTC
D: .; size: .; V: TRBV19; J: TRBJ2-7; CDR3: CASSIGGSRSSYEQYF; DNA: TGTGCCAGTAGTATAGGGGGCAGCCGGAGCTCCTACGAGCAGTACTTC
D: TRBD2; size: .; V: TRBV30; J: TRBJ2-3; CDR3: CAWSSAGGSRDTQYF; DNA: TGTGCCTGGAGTTCAGCGGGAGGGTCCAGGGATACGCAGTATTTT
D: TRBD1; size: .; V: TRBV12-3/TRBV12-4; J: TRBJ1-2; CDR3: CASRVTGNYGYTF; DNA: TGTGCCAGCAGGGTGACAGGGAACTATGGCTACACCTTC
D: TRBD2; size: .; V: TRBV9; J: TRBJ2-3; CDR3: CASSVGTGLAGEWTDTQYF; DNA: TGTGCCAGCAGCGTAGGCACGGGACTAGCGGGAGAGTGGACAGATACGCAGTATTTT
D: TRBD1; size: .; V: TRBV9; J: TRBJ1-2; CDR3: CASSTQPTGGYGYTF; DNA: TGTGCCAGCAGCACCCAACCAACAGGGGGGTATGGCTACACCTTC
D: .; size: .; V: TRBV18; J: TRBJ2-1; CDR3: CASSPPGGYNEQFF; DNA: TGTGCCAGCTCACCACCGGGCGGGTACAATGAGCAGTTCTTC
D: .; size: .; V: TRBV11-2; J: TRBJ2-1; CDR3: CASSLLGDQRRNEQFF; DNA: TGTGCCAGCAGCTTATTGGGGGACCAAAGAAGGAATGAGCAGTTCTTC
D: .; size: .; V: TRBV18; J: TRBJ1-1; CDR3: CASSPLDGDTEAFF; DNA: TGTGCCAGCTCACCTTTGGACGGAGACACTGAAGCTTTCTTT
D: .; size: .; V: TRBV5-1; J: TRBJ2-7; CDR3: CASSRGAEVYEQYF; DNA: TGCGCCAGCAGCCGGGGGGCGGAGGTTTACGAGCAGTACTTC